These 25 T cell receptor beta chains originate from one sample sequenced in a study of cytomegalovirus exposure and HLA in healthy donors (TCRdb year 2017). The protocol used for the library was the immunoSEQ multiplex PCR assay. The clones in this table, taken by TCRdb from immuneACCESS, are in-frame only. Not every clone is retained; where verified, under half of the shortfall comes from an unresolved V gene, and the cause of the rest is unknown. The sample profile shows 150,000 to 250,000 clones; 80% to 85% of them were found once. In total, the top ten clones hold less than 1.5% of the sample. Material for sequencing was PBMCs. These receptors came from a woman in her 30s in good health and CMV-seronegative.

Only a few counts were recorded for this clone. The V gene is TRBV5-1, the J gene TRBJ1-5; TRBD1 might be the D (5 bases). The ends were cut back, 3 bases at V and 1 base at J, with 11 bases in the middle. This CDR3 region has 15 residues. Per the germline V gene, CDR1 is SGHRS and CDR2 is YFSETQ. CDR3 amino acids: CASSSGELSNQPQHF. CDR3 bases: TGCGCCAGCAGCTCGGGGGAGTTGAGCAATCAGCCCCAGCATTTT.

The CDR3 region is CASSLPGLPVYEQYF. The CDR3 DNA sequence: TGTGCCAGCTCATTACCGGGACTACCCGTCTACGAGCAGTACTTC. This chain joins TRBV18 and TRBJ2-7; TRBD2 matches at 7 bases. The germline V gene has CDR1 KGHSH and CDR2 LQKENI. CDR3 size: 15 residues. The V gene end was trimmed by 5 bases and the J gene end by 3 bases; junction bases not matched to a gene: 10.

The V gene is TRBV5-1, the J gene TRBJ1-6, with unresolved D. Germline CDR1 is SGHRS and CDR2 is YFSETQ. The length of the CDR3 is 13 residues. V gave up 4 bases and J gave up 8 bases, with 10 bases separating them. CDR3 region: CASSPQVDSPLHF. The DNA of the CDR3 is TGCGCCAGCAGCCCCCAGGTGGATTCACCCCTCCACTTT.

The chain combines TRBV27 with TRBJ1-2; possible D gene TRBD1, 5 bases. The CDR3 extends over 14 amino acids. Germline V gene data show CDR1 as MNHEY and CDR2 as SMNVEV (reference sequence). V gave up 8 bases and J gave up 6 bases, with 19 bases separating them. CDR3 residues: CASGGSGQGNGYTF. CDR3 in DNA: TGTGCCAGCGGGGGGTCGGGGCAGGGAAATGGCTACACCTTC.

V is TRBV5-5 and J is TRBJ2-3; TRBD1 matches at 8 bases. Germline assignment: CDR1 SGHKS and CDR2 YYEKEE (reference sequence). The ends lost 3 bases at V and 2 bases at J; junction bases unmatched: 5. The CDR3 sequence is 15 residues long. CDR3 bases: TGTGCCAGCAGCTGGGGGACAGGACCCACAGATACGCAGTATTTT. As protein: CASSWGTGPTDTQYF.

Only a few counts were recorded for this clone. The rearrangement uses TRBV19 and TRBJ1-5; the D gene is possibly TRBD1 (5 bases). The germline gives CDR1 LNHDA, CDR2 SQIVND (reference sequence). CDR3 length: 12 residues. The DNA of the CDR3 is TGTGGCGCACCTAAGGGGAACCAGCCCCAGCATTTT. It specifies CGAPKGNQPQHF.

The rearrangement joins TRBV18 to TRBJ2-3, with D possibly matching TRBD1 (6 bases). The CDR3 extends over 15 amino acids. Trimming removed 3 bases at V and 3 bases at J, with 13 bases between. CDR1 is KGHSH and CDR2 is LQKENI in the germline V gene. CDR3 in DNA: TGTGCCAGCTCACCGCAGGGGCTTGGGACAGATACGCAGTATTTT. This encodes CASSPQGLGTDTQYF.

The chain joins TRBV19 to TRBJ1-5; TRBD1 aligns across 8 bases. Germline assignment: CDR1 LNHDA and CDR2 SQIVND (reference sequence). V shed 6 bases and J 6 bases; nucleotides not matched to a gene: 13. The CDR3 spans 16 residues. The CDR3 loop is CASRVTGGPEGQPQHF. CDR3 nucleotides: TGTGCCAGTAGGGTAACAGGGGGACCCGAGGGTCAGCCCCAGCATTTT.

CDR3: CASSEGQGRYEQYF. CDR3 DNA sequence: TGTGCCAGCAGTGAAGGTCAGGGCCGCTACGAGCAGTACTTC. The chain links TRBV6-1 to TRBJ2-7; the D gene is possibly TRBD1 (5 bases). Per germline, CDR1 MNHNS and CDR2 SASEGT. V lost 1 base to trimming and J lost 3 bases, with 10 bases between them. The CDR3 runs 14 residues.

This rearrangement joins TRBV6-6 to TRBJ1-2; D is undetermined. The CDR3 has 13 residues. Germline lookup yields CDR1 MNHNY and CDR2 SVGAGI (reference sequence). Trimming stripped 4 bases from V and 7 bases from J, with 13 bases between. As DNA, the CDR3 is TGTGCCAGCAGTTCCCTTAGTCTAGGTGGCTACACCTTC. It translates to CASSSLSLGGYTF.

DNA of the CDR3: TGTGCCAGCAGCTTGGCTGGCAGTCTCCAATATGGCTACACCTTC. This gives the protein CASSLAGSLQYGYTF. V is TRBV5-8 and J is TRBJ1-2; no clear D gene. V was pared by 0 bases and J by 5 bases, with 14 bases between. The germline V gene has CDR1 SGHTS and CDR2 YDEGEE. This CDR3 region has 15 residues.

The chain is built from TRBV9 and TRBJ2-7; D gene uncertain. Germline assignment: CDR1 SGDLS and CDR2 YYNGEE. Trimming pared 0 bases from V and 6 bases from J, leaving 16 bases between. CDR3 size: 15 residues. The CDR3 DNA reads as TGTGCCAGCAGCGTAGCCTCGACACGCATAACCGAGCAGTACTTC. Encoded protein: CASSVASTRITEQYF.

This chain uses TRBV30 with TRBJ2-1; D uncertain. The V gene lost 2 bases and the J gene lost 9 bases, with 8 bases spanning the gap. Germline CDR1 GTSNPN, CDR2 SVGIG (reference sequence). This CDR3 contains 11 residues. The CDR3 here is CAWSPEVEQFF. CDR3 coding DNA: TGTGCCTGGAGTCCAGAGGTTGAGCAGTTCTTC.

This rearrangement joins TRBV10-2 to TRBJ1-1; 7 nucleotides line up with TRBD1. The CDR3 has 13 amino acids. The V segment lost 7 bases and the J segment 1 base; nucleotides outside the gene matches: 3. Germline V gene data show CDR1 as WSHSY and CDR2 as SAAADI. The CDR3 coding sequence is TGCGCCAGCAAGGGACAGTCGAACACTGAAGCTTTCTTT. Translation gives CASKGQSNTEAFF.

The rearrangement joins TRBV30 to TRBJ1-2; 8 nucleotides match TRBD1. V shed 5 bases and J 5 bases; nucleotides not matched to a gene: 7. From germline, CDR1 is GTSNPN and CDR2 SVGIG (reference sequence). This CDR3 has 13 residues. CDR3 coding DNA: TGTGCCTGGGCGGGACAGGAATGGTATGGCTACACCTTC. Translated, it gives CAWAGQEWYGYTF.

The chain uses TRBV27 and TRBJ1-2; D is possibly TRBD1 (6 bases). Trimming pared 4 bases from V and 8 bases from J, leaving 14 bases between. Germline assignment: CDR1 MNHEY and CDR2 SMNVEV (reference sequence). CDR3 size: 13 residues. The CDR3 DNA follows: TGTGCCAGCAGTTCACAGCAGGGGATCGGCTACACCTTC. This translates into CASSSQQGIGYTF.

V usage is TRBV11-1 and J usage is TRBJ2-7; 9 bases match TRBD1. Germline V gene lookup returns CDR1 SGHAT and CDR2 FQDESV (reference sequence). The CDR3 spans 16 residues. Losses at the gene ends were 5 bases for V and 6 bases for J; bases not matched to a gene: 14. The CDR3: CASSNLVTGGAGEQYF. The CDR3 nucleotides are TGTGCCAGCAGCAATTTAGTTACAGGGGGCGCGGGCGAGCAGTACTTC.

V usage is TRBV12-5 and J usage is TRBJ1-2, with 7 bases lining up with TRBD1. Per germline, CDR1 LGHNT and CDR2 FRNRAP. The CDR3 spans 12 residues. Losses at the gene ends were 8 bases for V and 8 bases for J; bases not matched to a gene: 8. Here the CDR3 reads CASSQGERGYTF. The CDR3, as DNA: TGTGCTAGTTCCCAGGGGGAGAGAGGCTACACCTTC. The entire variable domain, with the rest obtained from reference TRBV12-5 and TRBJ1-2, is as follows: DARVTQTPRHKVTEMGQEVTMRCQPILGHNTVFWYRQTMMQGLELLAYFRNRAPLDDSGMPKDRFSAEMPDATLATLKIQPSEPRDSAVYFCASSQGERGYTFGSGTRLTVV.

The chain carries TRBV5-1 and TRBJ1-1; 11 nucleotides align to TRBD1. CDR3 length: 14 amino acids. Germline V gene lookup returns CDR1 SGHRS and CDR2 YFSETQ. The V segment lost 4 bases and the J segment 5 bases; nucleotides outside the gene matches: 4. The CDR3 DNA reads as TGCGCCAGCAGCAGGACAGGGGGCGAGACTGAAGCTTTCTTT. It codes for CASSRTGGETEAFF. Using reference TRBV5-1 and TRBJ1-1 for the parts outside the CDR3, the full variable domain is KAGVTQTPRYLIKTRGQQVTLSCSPISGHRSVSWYQQTPGQGLQFLFEYFSETQRNKGNFPGRFSGRQFSNSRSEMNVSTLELGDSALYLCASSRTGGETEAFFGQGTRLTVV.

V and J are TRBV9 and TRBJ2-5; TRBD2 matches 9 bases. Germline V gene data show CDR1 as SGDLS and CDR2 as YYNGEE. J gave up 1 base and V 5 bases, and 15 bases lay outside the gene matches. The CDR3 runs 18 residues. The CDR3 spells CASSDHSAGGKGQETQYF. DNA for the CDR3: TGTGCCAGCAGTGATCACTCAGCGGGGGGCAAGGGCCAAGAGACCCAGTACTTC.

This clone was observed a few times. The V and J genes are TRBV18 and TRBJ1-1, with D uncertain. The CDR3 spans 15 residues. V gave up 4 bases and J gave up 1 base, with 13 bases separating them. Germline CDR1 reads KGHSH; CDR2 reads LQKENI. CDR3 protein: CASSRALRGNTEAFF. The CDR3, as DNA: TGTGCCAGCTCACGCGCCCTCCGGGGGAACACTGAAGCTTTCTTT.

V is TRBV11-2 and J is TRBJ1-5; D is ambiguous. The germline V gene has CDR1 SGHAT and CDR2 FQNNGV. V was clipped by 5 bases and J by 6 bases, with 11 bases between them. CDR3 length: 13 residues. CDR3 loop: CASSQSSGQPQHF. DNA for the CDR3: TGTGCCAGCAGCCAGTCATCGGGTCAGCCCCAGCATTTT.

This chain uses TRBV18 with TRBJ2-7; D possibly corresponds to TRBD1 (6 bases). CDR3 length equals 16 residues. From germline, CDR1 is KGHSH and CDR2 LQKENI. V was shortened by 6 bases and J by 0 bases, with 18 bases between the two germline ends. The CDR3 sequence: CASSPLQGRTSYEQYF. The CDR3 DNA reads as TGTGCCAGCTCCCCGCTACAGGGTCGAACCTCCTACGAGCAGTACTTC. Full variable domain (missing parts from reference TRBV18 and TRBJ2-7): NAGVMQNPRHLVRRRGQEARLRCSPMKGHSHVYWYRQLPEEGLKFMVYLQKENIIDESGMPKERFSAEFPKEGPSILRIQQVVRGDSAAYFCASSPLQGRTSYEQYFGPGTRLTVT.

This clone has a handful of counts. The rearrangement uses TRBV4-1 and TRBJ2-6; possible D gene TRBD1, 5 bases. Deletions cut 0 bases from V and 0 bases from J, with 6 bases between. Per the germline V gene, CDR1 is MGHRA and CDR2 is YSYEKL. The CDR3 spans 16 residues. CDR3 loop: CASSQDQGSGANVLTF. In DNA form, the CDR3 reads TGCGCCAGCAGCCAAGACCAGGGCTCTGGGGCCAACGTCCTGACTTTC.

The J gene is TRBJ2-7, the V gene TRBV5-1, with 9 bases aligning to TRBD1. CDR3 size: 14 residues. V lost 2 bases, J lost 6 bases, and 6 bases stayed unmatched. Germline CDR1 is SGHRS and CDR2 is YFSETQ. The CDR3 nucleotides are TGCGCCAGCAGCTTCCGGGACAGGGAGCTCGAGCAGTACTTC. Translating gives CASSFRDRELEQYF.